The text below deals with one T cell receptor beta chain. This sample was included in a study of blood T cell repertoires in COVID-19. For the study at large: Collection of acute and convalescent COVID-19 samples took place in the United States, Italy and Spain. T cells, B-cell-depleted T cells, or PBMCs provided the cDNA or gDNA that served as material.

As originally analysed: Reference gene primer amplification yielded estimated nucleated cell counts. Generated by immunoSEQ multiplex PCR, the TCRdb table keeps only in-frame clones and is missing some. The DNA gave D and trimming, while V, J and clone size come from that table. The sample comprises some 250,000 clones, roughly 88% of which are singletons, and about 0.64% rests with the top ten. CDR3 size: 12 residues. From germline, CDR1 is SGHNT and CDR2 YYREEE (reference sequence). Trimming stripped 0 bases from V and 8 bases from J, with 8 bases between. The TCR originated in a human donor in a cohort sampled during active COVID-19. J is TRBJ1-2 and V is TRBV5-4; unclear D gene. Material: peripheral blood. CDR3 protein: CASSLVGGGYTF. The CDR3 nucleotides read TGTGCCAGCAGCTTGGTGGGAGGGGGCTACACCTTC.